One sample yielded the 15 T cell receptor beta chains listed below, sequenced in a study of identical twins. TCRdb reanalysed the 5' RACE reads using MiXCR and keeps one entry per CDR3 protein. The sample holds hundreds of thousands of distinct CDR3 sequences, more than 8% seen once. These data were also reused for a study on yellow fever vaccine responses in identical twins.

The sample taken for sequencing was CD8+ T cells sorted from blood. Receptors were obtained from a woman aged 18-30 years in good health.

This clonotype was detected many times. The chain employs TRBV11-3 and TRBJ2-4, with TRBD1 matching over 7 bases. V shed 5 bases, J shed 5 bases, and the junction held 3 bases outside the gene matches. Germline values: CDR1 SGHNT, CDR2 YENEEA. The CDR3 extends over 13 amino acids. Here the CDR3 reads CASSHRGENIQYF. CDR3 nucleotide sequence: TGTGCCAGCAGCCACAGGGGAGAAAACATTCAGTACTTC.

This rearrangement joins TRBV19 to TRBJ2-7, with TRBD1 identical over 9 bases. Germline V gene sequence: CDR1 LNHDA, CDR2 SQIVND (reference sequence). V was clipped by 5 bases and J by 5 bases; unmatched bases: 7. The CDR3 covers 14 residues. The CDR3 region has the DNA TGTGCCAGTAGTCCCGGGACAGGGTACGACGAGCAGTACTTC. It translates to CASSPGTGYDEQYF.

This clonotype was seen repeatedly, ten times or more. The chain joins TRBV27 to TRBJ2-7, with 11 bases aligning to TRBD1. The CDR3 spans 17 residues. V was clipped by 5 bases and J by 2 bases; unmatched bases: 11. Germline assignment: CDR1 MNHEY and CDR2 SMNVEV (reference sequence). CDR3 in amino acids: CASSTAKAGQGAYEQYF. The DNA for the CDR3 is TGTGCCAGCAGTACAGCAAAGGCGGGACAGGGGGCCTACGAGCAGTACTTC.

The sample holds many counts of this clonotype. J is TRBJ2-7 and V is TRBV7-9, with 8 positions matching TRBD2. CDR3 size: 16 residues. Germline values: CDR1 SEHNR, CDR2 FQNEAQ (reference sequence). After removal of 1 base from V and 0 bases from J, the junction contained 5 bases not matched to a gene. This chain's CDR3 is CASSLEYGRASYEQYF. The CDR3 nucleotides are TGTGCCAGCAGCTTAGAATACGGGAGGGCCTCCTACGAGCAGTACTTC.

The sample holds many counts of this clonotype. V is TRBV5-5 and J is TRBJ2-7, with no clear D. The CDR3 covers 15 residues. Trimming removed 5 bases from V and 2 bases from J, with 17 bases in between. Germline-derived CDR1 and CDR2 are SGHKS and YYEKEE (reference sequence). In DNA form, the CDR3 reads TGTGCCAGCAGTCTTACGGGCCATAACACCTACGAGCAGTACTTC. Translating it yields CASSLTGHNTYEQYF.

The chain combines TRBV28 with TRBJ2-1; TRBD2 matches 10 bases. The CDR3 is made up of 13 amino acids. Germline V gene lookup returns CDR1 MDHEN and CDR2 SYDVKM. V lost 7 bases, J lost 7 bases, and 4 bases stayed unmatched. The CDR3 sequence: CASKWTSGNEQFF. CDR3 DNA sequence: TGTGCCAGCAAATGGACTAGCGGAAATGAGCAGTTCTTC.

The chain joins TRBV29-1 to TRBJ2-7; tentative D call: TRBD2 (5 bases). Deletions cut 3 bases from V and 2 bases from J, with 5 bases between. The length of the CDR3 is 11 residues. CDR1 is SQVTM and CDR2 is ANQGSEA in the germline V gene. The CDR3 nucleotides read TGCAGCGTTGACGGGGCCTACGAGCAGTACTTC. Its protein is CSVDGAYEQYF.

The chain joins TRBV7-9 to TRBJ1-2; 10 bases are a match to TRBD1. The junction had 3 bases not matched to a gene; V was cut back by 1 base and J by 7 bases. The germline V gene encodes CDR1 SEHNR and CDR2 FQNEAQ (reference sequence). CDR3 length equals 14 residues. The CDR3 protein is CASSLVDRGTGYTF. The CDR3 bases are TGTGCCAGCAGCTTAGTGGACAGGGGGACTGGCTACACCTTC.

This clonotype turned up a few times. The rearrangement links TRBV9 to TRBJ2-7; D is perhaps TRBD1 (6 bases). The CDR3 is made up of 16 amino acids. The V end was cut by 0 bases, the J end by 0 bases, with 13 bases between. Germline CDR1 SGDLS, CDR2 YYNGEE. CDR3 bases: TGTGCCAGCAGCGTAGCCCCAGGACAGTTCTCCTACGAGCAGTACTTC. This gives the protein CASSVAPGQFSYEQYF.

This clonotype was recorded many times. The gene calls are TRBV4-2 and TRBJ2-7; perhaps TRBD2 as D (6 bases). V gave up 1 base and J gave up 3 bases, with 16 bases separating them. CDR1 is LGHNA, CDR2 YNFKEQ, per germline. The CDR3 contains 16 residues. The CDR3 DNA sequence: TGTGCCAGCAGCCAAGCTTGGGCTAGCGATCGCTACGAGCAGTACTTC. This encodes CASSQAWASDRYEQYF.

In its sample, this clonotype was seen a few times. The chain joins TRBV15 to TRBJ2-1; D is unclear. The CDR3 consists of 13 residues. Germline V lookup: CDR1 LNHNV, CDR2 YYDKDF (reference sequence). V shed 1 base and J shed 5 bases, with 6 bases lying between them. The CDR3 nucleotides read TGTGCCACCAGCAGAGGGCGGAACAATGAGCAGTTCTTC. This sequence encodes CATSRGRNNEQFF.

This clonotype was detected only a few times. The CDR3 DNA follows: TGCAGCGTTTTAATTGGGGGCTCGGCCAACGAGCAGTACTTC. Its translation is CSVLIGGSANEQYF. The V and J genes are TRBV29-1 and TRBJ2-7; D is perhaps TRBD1 (6 bases). V lost 5 bases, J lost 5 bases, and 19 bases lay in between. Germline V gene sequence: CDR1 SQVTM, CDR2 ANQGSEA. The CDR3 totals 14 residues.

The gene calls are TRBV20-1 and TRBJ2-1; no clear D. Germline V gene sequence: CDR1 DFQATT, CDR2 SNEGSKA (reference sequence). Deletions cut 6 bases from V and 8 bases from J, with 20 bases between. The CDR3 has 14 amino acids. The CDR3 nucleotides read TGCAGTGCCGTCCTAGGCCGTGGAAGCGATGAGCAGTTCTTC. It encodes CSAVLGRGSDEQFF.

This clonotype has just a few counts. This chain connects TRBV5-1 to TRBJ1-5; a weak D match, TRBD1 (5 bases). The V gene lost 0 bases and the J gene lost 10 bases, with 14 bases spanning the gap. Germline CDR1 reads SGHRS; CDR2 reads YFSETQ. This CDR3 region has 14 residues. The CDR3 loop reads CASSLAGGEGPQHF. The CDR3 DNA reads TGCGCCAGCAGCTTGGCTGGAGGGGAGGGCCCCCAGCATTTT. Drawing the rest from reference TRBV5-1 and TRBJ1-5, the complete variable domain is KAGVTQTPRYLIKTRGQQVTLSCSPISGHRSVSWYQQTPGQGLQFLFEYFSETQRNKGNFPGRFSGRQFSNSRSEMNVSTLELGDSALYLCASSLAGGEGPQHFGDGTRLSIL.

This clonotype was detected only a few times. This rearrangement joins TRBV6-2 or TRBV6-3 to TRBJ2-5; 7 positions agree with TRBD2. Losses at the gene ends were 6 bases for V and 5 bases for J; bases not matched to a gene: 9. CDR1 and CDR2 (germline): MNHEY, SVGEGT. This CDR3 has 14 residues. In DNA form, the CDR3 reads TGTGCCAGCAGATTAGATCTAGCGGATGAGACCCAGTACTTC. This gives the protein CASRLDLADETQYF.